The rows below give T cell receptor beta chains drawn from one sample of a study of blood T cell repertoires in COVID-19. Using immunoSEQ multiplex PCR, the repertoire was profiled, and TCRdb retains in-frame clones only, with some absent. The table shows around 52,000 clones, with roughly 90% occurring only once. The sequencing sample was made of peripheral blood. The receptors derive from a woman aged 80 or over with COVID-19, enrolled during active disease. CDR3s include the opening cysteine and the closing phenylalanine or tryptophan. A D gene is named only where the DNA matches it firmly. Some rows have no size entry. The others give once, few or many, or a class for an expanded clone.

j_call v_call clone_size d_call cdr3_nt cdr3_aa
TRBJ1-2 TRBV30 . . TGTGCCGGCCACCCGGGAGTCGGCGGCTACACCTTC CAGHPGVGGYTF
TRBJ1-2 TRBV6-5 . . TGTGCCAGCAGTCCCGGGACAAACTATGGCTACACCTTC CASSPGTNYGYTF
TRBJ1-6 TRBV7-2 . . TGTGCCAGCAGCTTAGCAGCAGGTTGGGGGGATTCACCCCTCCACTTT CASSLAAGWGDSPLHF
TRBJ2-1 TRBV27 . . TGTGCCAGCAGGACCGGAGTTTTAGACGCCTACAATGAGCAGTTCTTC CASRTGVLDAYNEQFF
TRBJ1-6 TRBV14 . TRBD1 TGTGCCAGCAGCCGCGAACACAGGGGTAATTCACCCCTCCACTTT CASSREHRGNSPLHF
TRBJ1-6 TRBV30 few . TGTGCCTGGACCCCAGGGGCGAGTTATTCACCCCTCCACTTT CAWTPGASYSPLHF
TRBJ1-2 TRBV6-5 . . TGTGCCAGCAGTTACTCTTATTCTCCTAACTATGGCTACACCTTC CASSYSYSPNYGYTF
TRBJ1-2 TRBV2 once . TGTGCCAGCAGTGCCCTAGGCCCGGAAACCCTATCAGCTAACTATGGCTACACCTTC CASSALGPETLSANYGYTF
TRBJ1-3 TRBV30 many . TGTGCCTGGAGCCGCGATTCGGGATCGGGAAACACCATATATTTT CAWSRDSGSGNTIYF
TRBJ1-1 TRBV5-1 . . TGCGCCAGCAGCTTGGCCCCAGAGAACACTGAAGCTTTCTTT CASSLAPENTEAFF
TRBJ1-1 TRBV9 once . TGTGCCAGCAGCGTAGCCGGGTCGAACACTGAAGCTTTCTTT CASSVAGSNTEAFF
TRBJ1-5 TRBV18 . . TGTGCCAGCTCACCAGGCGGGCAGGGGAATCAGCCCCAGCATTTT CASSPGGQGNQPQHF
TRBJ2-7 TRBV19 . . TGTGCCAGTAGTAGCGGGGCCGGGGGCGAGCAGTACTTC CASSSGAGGEQYF
TRBJ1-6 TRBV6-4 . . TGTGCCAGCAGTGAACAATTTTCTTCACCCCTCCACTTT CASSEQFSSPLHF
TRBJ1-3 TRBV5-1 . . TGCGCCAGCAGCTTGGAGGGGGTCGACTCTGGAAACACCATATATTTT CASSLEGVDSGNTIYF
TRBJ2-1 TRBV5-1 . TRBD2 TGCGCCAGCAGCCTATTAGCGGGGGGGGAAAAGGTCCCGTTCTTC CASSLLAGGEKVPFF
TRBJ2-2 TRBV2 . TRBD1 TGTGCCAGCAGTGACCCCGGACAGGGTAGGGACACCGGGGAGCTGTTTTTT CASSDPGQGRDTGELFF
TRBJ2-5 TRBV19 . TRBD1 TGTGCCAGTAGACGACAGGGAAGTGAGACCCAGTACTTC CASRRQGSETQYF
TRBJ2-3 TRBV5-6 . . TGTGCCAGCAGCACGGACCTCAGGGGTCGGGGAGATACGCAGTATTTT CASSTDLRGRGDTQYF
TRBJ2-7 TRBV25-1 . . TGTGCCAGCAGTGAATCGGGGTCGCCAGGCGCCTACGAGCAGTACTTC CASSESGSPGAYEQYF
TRBJ2-3 TRBV27 . TRBD2 TGTGCCAGCAGTCCTCCCCCGGCAGGGCGGGGGGCTAACACAGATACGCAGTATTTT CASSPPPAGRGANTDTQYF
TRBJ2-1 TRBV2 . . TGTGCCAGCAGCCTAAAATGGACATACAATGAGCAGTTCTTC CASSLKWTYNEQFF
TRBJ1-1 TRBV29-1 medium-sized TRBD1 TGCAGCGTTAACAGGGGCGCCACTGAAGCTTTCTTT CSVNRGATEAFF
TRBJ1-3 TRBV11-2 . . TGTGCCAGCACCCGGAGGGATGATTCTGGAAACACCATATATTTT CASTRRDDSGNTIYF
TRBJ2-7 TRBV18 few . TGTGCCAGCTCACCGACGACAGGCTACGAGCAGTACTTC CASSPTTGYEQYF
TRBJ1-1 TRBV21-1 . . TGTGCCAGCAGCAAAGATTCAGGCAAAATGAACACTGAAGCTTTCTTT CASSKDSGKMNTEAFF
TRBJ2-2 TRBV5-1 . . TGCGCCAGCAGCTCGACCGGGGAGCTGTTTTTT CASSSTGELFF
TRBJ2-4 TRBV15 once TRBD1 TGTGCCACCAGCGGGGGAGACAGGGGTACGGCCAAAAACATTCAGTACTTC CATSGGDRGTAKNIQYF
TRBJ1-2 TRBV4-2 . TRBD1 TGTGCCAGCAGAGATCAGGGGGTAGCGTTTGGCTACACCTTC CASRDQGVAFGYTF
TRBJ1-1 TRBV6-5 few . TGTGCCAGCAGGGATTCGGTCCTAGCTGAAGCTTTCTTT CASRDSVLAEAFF
TRBJ2-7 TRBV6-5 . . TGTGCCAGCAGACAGAGGGACACCTCCTACGAGCAGTACTTC CASRQRDTSYEQYF